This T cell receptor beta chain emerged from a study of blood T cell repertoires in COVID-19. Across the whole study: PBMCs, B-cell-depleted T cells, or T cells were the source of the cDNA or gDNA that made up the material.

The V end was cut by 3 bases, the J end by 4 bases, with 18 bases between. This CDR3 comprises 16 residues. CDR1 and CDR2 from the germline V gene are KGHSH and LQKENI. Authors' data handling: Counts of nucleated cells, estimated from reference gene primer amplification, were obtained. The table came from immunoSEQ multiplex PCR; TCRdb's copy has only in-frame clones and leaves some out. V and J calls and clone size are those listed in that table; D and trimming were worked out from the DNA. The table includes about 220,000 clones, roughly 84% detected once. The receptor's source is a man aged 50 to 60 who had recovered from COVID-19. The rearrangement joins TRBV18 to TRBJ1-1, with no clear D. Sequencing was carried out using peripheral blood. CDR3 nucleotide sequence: TGTGCCAGCTCACCCATGACACTCCAGGAAGGCACTGAAGCTTTCTTT. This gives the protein CASSPMTLQEGTEAFF.